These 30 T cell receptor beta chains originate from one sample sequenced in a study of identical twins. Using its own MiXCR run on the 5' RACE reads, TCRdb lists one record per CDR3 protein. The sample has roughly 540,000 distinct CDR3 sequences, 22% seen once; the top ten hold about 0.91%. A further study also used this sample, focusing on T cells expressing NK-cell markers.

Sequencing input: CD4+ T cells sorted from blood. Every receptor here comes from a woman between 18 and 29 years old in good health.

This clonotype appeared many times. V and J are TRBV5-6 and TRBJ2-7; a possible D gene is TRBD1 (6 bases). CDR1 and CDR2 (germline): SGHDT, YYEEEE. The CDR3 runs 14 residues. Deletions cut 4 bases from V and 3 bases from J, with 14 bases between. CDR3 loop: CASSPIGGNYEQYF. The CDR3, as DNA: TGTGCCAGCAGCCCGATAGGGGGAAACTACGAGCAGTACTTC.

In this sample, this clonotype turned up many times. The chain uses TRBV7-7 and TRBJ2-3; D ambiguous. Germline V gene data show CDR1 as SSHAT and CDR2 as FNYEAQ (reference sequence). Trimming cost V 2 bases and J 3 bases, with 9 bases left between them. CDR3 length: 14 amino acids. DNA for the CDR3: TGTGCCAGCAGCTTAAGTTCAGAAACAGATACGCAGTATTTT. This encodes CASSLSSETDTQYF.

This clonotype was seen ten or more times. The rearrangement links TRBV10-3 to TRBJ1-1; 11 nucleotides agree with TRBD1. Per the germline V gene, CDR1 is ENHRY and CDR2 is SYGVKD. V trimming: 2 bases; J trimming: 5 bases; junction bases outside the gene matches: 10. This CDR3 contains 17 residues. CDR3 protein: CAISEGQGATVRTEAFF. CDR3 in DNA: TGTGCCATCAGTGAGGGACAGGGGGCAACGGTGAGGACTGAAGCTTTCTTT.

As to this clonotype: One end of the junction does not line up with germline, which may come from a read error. CDR3 in amino acids: CASRPGQGGPAHDKLFF. The CDR3 bases are TGTGCCAGCAGACCTGGACAGGGAGGTCCCGCGCATGACAAACTGTTTTTT. The gene calls are TRBV11-1 and TRBJ1-4; 8 nucleotides line up with TRBD1. Germline CDR1 is SGHAT and CDR2 is FQDESV (reference sequence). The CDR3 loop spans 17 amino acids. The full variable domain, in which reference TRBV11-1 and TRBJ1-4 provide the parts outside the CDR3, is EAEVAQSPRYKITEKSQAVAFWCDPISGHATLYWYRQILGQGPELLVQFQDESVVDDSQLPKDRFSAERLKGVDSTLKIQPAELGDSAMYLCASRPGQGGPAHDKLFFGSGTQLSVL.

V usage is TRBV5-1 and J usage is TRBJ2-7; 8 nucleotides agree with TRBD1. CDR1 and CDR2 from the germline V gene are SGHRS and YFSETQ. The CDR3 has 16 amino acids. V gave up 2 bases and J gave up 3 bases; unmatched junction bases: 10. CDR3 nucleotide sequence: TGCGCCAGCAGCTTCCAGACAGGGGAGGTCTACTACGAGCAGTACTTC. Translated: CASSFQTGEVYYEQYF. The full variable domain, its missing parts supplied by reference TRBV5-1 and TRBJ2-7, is KAGVTQTPRYLIKTRGQQVTLSCSPISGHRSVSWYQQTPGQGLQFLFEYFSETQRNKGNFPGRFSGRQFSNSRSEMNVSTLELGDSALYLCASSFQTGEVYYEQYFGPGTRLTVT.

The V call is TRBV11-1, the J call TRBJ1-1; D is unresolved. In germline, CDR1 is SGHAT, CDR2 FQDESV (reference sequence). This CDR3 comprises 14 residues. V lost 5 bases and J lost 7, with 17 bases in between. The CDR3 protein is CASSPATRGVEAFF. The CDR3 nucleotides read TGTGCCAGCAGCCCGGCGACCCGGGGAGTTGAAGCTTTCTTT.

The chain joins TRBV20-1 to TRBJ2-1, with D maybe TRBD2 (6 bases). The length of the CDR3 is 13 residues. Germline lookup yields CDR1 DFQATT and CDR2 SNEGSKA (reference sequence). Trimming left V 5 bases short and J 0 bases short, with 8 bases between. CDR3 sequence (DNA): TGCAGTGCTGGGACTTTCTCCTACAATGAGCAGTTCTTC. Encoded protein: CSAGTFSYNEQFF.

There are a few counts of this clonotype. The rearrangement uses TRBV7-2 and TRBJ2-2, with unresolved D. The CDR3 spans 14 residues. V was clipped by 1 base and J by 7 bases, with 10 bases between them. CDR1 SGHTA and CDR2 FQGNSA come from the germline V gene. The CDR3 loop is CASSLVSSSGELFF. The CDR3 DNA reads TGTGCCAGCAGCTTAGTCTCCTCCAGCGGGGAGCTGTTTTTT.

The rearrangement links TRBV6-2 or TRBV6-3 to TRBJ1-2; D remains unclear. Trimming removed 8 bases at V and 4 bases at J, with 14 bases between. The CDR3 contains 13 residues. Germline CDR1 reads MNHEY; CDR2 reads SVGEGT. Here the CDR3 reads CASALSESYGYTF. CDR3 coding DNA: TGTGCCAGCGCCTTGTCCGAAAGCTATGGCTACACCTTC.

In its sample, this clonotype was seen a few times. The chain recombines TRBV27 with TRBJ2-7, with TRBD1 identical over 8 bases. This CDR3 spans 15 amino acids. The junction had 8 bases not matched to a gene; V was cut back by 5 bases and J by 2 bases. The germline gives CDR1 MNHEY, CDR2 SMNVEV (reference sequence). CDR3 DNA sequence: TGTGCCAGCAGTCCCAGGACAGGGCGAGCCTACGAGCAGTACTTC. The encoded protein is CASSPRTGRAYEQYF.

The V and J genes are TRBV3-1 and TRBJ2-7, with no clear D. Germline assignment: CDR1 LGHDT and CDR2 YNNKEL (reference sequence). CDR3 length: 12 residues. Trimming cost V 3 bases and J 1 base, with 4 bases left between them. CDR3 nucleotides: TGTGCCAGCAGCCATGAATCCTACGAGCAGTACTTC. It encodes CASSHESYEQYF.

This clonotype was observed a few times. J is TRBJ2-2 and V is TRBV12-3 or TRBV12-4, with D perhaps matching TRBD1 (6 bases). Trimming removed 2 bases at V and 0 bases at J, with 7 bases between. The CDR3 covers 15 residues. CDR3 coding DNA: TGTGCCAGCAGTTTACACAGGGCGAACACCGGGGAGCTGTTTTTT. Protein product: CASSLHRANTGELFF.

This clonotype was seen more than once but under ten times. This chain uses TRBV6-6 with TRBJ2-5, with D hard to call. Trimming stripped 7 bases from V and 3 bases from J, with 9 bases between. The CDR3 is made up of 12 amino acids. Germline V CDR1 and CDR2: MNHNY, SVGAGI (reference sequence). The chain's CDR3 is CASTGREETQYF. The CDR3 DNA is TGTGCCAGCACCGGACGCGAAGAGACCCAGTACTTC.

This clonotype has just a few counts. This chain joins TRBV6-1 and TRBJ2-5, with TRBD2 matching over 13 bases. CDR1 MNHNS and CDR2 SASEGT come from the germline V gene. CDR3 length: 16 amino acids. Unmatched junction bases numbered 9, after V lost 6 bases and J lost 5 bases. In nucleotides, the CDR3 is TGTGCCAGCAGACCGGGACTAGCGGGAATGTCGGAGACCCAGTACTTC. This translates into CASRPGLAGMSETQYF.

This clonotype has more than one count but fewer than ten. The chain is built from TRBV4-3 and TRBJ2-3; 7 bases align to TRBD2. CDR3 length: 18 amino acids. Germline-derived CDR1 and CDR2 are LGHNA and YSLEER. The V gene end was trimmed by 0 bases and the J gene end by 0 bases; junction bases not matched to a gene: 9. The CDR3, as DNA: TGCGCCAGCAGCCAAGAGCCTCCCCCAGCGGGAAGCACAGATACGCAGTATTTT. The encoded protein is CASSQEPPPAGSTDTQYF.

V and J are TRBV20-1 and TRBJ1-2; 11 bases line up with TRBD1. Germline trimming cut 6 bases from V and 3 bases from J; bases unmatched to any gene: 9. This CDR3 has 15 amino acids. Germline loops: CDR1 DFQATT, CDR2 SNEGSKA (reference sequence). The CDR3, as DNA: TGCAGTGCCCCGTCCCCGGGACAGGGGGACTATGGCTACACCTTC. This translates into CSAPSPGQGDYGYTF.

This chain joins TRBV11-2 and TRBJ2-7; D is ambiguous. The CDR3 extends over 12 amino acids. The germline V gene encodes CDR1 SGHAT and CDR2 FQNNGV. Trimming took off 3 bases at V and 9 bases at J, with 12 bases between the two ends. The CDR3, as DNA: TGTGCCAGCAGCTTTGAACGGCTCCCGCAGTACTTC. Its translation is CASSFERLPQYF.

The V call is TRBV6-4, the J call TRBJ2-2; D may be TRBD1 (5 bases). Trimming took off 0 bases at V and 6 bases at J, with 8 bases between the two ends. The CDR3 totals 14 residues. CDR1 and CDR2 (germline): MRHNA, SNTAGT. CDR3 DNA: TGTGCCAGCAGTGACTCATTACAGGCCGGGGAGCTGTTTTTT. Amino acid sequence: CASSDSLQAGELFF.

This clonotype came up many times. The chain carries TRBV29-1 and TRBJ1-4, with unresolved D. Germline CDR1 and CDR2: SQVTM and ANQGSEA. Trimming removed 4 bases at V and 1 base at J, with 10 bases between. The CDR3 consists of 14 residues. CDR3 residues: CSVVEARTNEKLFF. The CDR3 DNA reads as TGCAGCGTTGTGGAGGCTCGAACTAATGAAAAACTGTTTTTT.

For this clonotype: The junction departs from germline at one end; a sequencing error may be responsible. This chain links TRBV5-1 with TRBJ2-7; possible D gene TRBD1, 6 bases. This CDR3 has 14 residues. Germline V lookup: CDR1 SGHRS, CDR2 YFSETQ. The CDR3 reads CASSEDAGEYAQYF. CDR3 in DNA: TGCGCCAGCAGCGAAGACGCAGGGGAGTACGCGCAGTACTTC.

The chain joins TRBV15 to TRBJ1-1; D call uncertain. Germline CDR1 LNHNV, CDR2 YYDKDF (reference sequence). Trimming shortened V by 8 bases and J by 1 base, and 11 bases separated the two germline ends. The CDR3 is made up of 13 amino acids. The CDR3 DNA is TGTGCCACCTCCCTCCACCGGAACACTGAAGCTTTCTTT. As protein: CATSLHRNTEAFF.

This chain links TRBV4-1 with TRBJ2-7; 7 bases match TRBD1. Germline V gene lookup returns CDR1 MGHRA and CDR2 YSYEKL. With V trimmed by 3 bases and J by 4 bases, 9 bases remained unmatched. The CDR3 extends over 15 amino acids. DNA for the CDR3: TGCGCCAGCAGCCATATGTCGACAGGGCCTTACGAGCAGTACTTC. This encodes CASSHMSTGPYEQYF.

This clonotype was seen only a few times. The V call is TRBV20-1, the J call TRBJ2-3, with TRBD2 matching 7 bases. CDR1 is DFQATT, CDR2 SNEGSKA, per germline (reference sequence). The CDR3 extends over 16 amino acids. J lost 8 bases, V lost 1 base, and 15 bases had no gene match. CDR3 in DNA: TGCAGTGCTAGAGCCCCGGGGGGACTCTACCAGGGTACGCAGTATTTT. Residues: CSARAPGGLYQGTQYF.

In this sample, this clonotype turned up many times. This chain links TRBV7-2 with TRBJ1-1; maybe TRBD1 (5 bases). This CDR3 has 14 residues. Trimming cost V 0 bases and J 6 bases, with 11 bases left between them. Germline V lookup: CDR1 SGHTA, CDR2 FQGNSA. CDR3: CASSLAGGTAEAFF. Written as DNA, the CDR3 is TGTGCCAGCAGCTTAGCCGGGGGGACGGCTGAAGCTTTCTTT. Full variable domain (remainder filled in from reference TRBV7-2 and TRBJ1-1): GAGVSQSPSNKVTEKGKDVELRCDPISGHTALYWYRQSLGQGLEFLIYFQGNSAPDKSGLPSDRFSAERTGGSVSTLTIQRTQQEDSAVYLCASSLAGGTAEAFFGQGTRLTVV.

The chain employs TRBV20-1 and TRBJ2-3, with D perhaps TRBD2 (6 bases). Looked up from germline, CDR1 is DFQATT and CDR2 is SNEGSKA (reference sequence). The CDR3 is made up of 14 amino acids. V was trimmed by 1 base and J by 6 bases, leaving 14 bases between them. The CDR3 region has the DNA TGCAGTGCTAGAGGGACGACCGCGGGGGATACGCAGTATTTT. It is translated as CSARGTTAGDTQYF.

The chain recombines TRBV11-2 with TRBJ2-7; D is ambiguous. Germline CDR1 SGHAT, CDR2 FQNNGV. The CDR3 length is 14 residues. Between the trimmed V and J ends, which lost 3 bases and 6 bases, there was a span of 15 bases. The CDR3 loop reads CASSFVIKFREQYF. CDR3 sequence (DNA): TGTGCCAGCAGCTTTGTCATTAAGTTTCGCGAGCAGTACTTC. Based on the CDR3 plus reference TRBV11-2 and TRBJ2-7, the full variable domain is EAGVAQSPRYKIIEKRQSVAFWCNPISGHATLYWYQQILGQGPKLLIQFQNNGVVDDSQLPKDRFSAERLKGVDSTLKIQPAKLEDSAVYLCASSFVIKFREQYFGPGTRLTVT.

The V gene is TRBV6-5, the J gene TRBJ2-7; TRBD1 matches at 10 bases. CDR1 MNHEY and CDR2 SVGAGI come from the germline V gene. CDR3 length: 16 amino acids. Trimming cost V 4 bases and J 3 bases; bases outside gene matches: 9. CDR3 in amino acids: CASSSPTGGSVYEQYF. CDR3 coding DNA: TGTGCCAGCAGTTCCCCGACAGGGGGCTCGGTCTACGAGCAGTACTTC.

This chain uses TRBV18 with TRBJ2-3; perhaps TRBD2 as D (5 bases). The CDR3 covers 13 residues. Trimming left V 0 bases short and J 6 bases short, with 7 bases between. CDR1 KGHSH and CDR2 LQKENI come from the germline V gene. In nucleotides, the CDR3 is TGTGCCAGCTCACCACCGACTATCGATACGCAGTATTTT. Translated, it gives CASSPPTIDTQYF. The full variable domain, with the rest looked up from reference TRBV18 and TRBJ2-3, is NAGVMQNPRHLVRRRGQEARLRCSPMKGHSHVYWYRQLPEEGLKFMVYLQKENIIDESGMPKERFSAEFPKEGPSILRIQQVVRGDSAAYFCASSPPTIDTQYFGPGTRLTVL.

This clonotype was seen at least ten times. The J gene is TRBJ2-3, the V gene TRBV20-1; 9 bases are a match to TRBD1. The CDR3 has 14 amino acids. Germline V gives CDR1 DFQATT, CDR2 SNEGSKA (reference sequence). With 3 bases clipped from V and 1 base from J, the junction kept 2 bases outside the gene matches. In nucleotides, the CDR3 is TGCAGTGCTAGCCGGGACAGGGGCACAGATACGCAGTATTTT. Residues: CSASRDRGTDTQYF.

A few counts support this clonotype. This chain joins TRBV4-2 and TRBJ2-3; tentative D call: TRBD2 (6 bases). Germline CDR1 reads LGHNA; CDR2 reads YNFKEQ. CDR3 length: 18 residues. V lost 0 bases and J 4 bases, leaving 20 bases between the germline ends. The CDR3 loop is CASSQEPLLEGAADTQYF. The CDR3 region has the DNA TGTGCCAGCAGCCAAGAACCCCTCCTGGAGGGCGCGGCAGATACGCAGTATTTT.